The sequence of this TCR beta chain was determined in a study of blood T cells in healthy people across ages. Primed by a sample-barcoded 5' primer and a J-beta primer mix, a second PCR proceeded for about 6 to 11 cycles. TCRdb reanalysed the 5' RACE reads using MiXCR and keeps one entry per CDR3 protein. The table records around 800,000 distinct CDR3 sequences, 25% to 30% of them present only once. Findings and caveats of the study: Long-lived and aged donors differed, with more naive CD4+ cells and higher diversity in the long-lived.

Germline values: CDR1 MNHNY, CDR2 SVGAGI (reference sequence). The V gene lost 2 bases and the J gene lost 5 bases, with 15 bases spanning the gap. This CDR3 contains 15 residues. This clonotype has only a few counts. Its antigen is undetermined. This same sample was also taken into another study, of T cells of mothers and their children.

The genes are TRBV6-6 and TRBJ2-5; D is undetermined. This TCR was recovered from a boy between 10 and 17 years old in good health. Sequenced input: blood. The CDR3 DNA reads as TGTGCCAGCAGTTACCTTGGTCGGCTTGAGGAGACCCAGTACTTC. Amino acids: CASSYLGRLEETQYF.